The T cell receptor beta chain under discussion was sequenced for a study of shared clonotypes between healthy human individuals. Study-level background: The composition of the donors was a couple of women and a few men aged 18 to 49.

The V gene lost 5 bases and the J gene lost 5 bases, with 18 bases spanning the gap. The CDR3 is made up of 16 amino acids. Germline V gene lookup returns CDR1 SGHNT and CDR2 YENEEA. As originally analysed: Filtering differed because ImmunoSEQ produced junction-only sequences that carried no quality scores. Some clones are missing from TCRdb's copy, which holds only in-frame ones; the method was immunoSEQ multiplex PCR. V and J calls and clone size are copied from that table; D and trimming were computed from the DNA. Of hundreds of thousands of clones in the sample, around 80% were seen once. The source is a woman in her forties in good health. Some clones in this sample may be carry-over from other donors' samples. Sequencing was done on a sample of PBMCs. The rearrangement joins TRBV11-3 to TRBJ2-2; D may be TRBD1 (7 bases). The CDR3, as DNA: TGTGCCAGCAGCGCGGGACAGTCGATTTATACCGGGGAGCTGTTTTTT. Amino acids: CASSAGQSIYTGELFF.